These 18 T cell receptor beta chains came from one sample sequenced in a study of cytomegalovirus exposure and HLA in healthy donors. PCR primers comprised 60 Vbeta and 13 Jbeta primers. Assay: immunoSEQ multiplex PCR; the TCRdb copy retains only in-frame clones and omits some. This table holds under 200,000 clones, 70% to 80% found once. Source material: PBMCs. These receptor sequences come from a man younger than 40 in good health and CMV-seronegative.

V is TRBV7-2 and J is TRBJ2-2; a possible D gene is TRBD2 (6 bases). Germline lookup yields CDR1 SGHTA and CDR2 FQGNSA. CDR3 length: 15 amino acids. Trimming removed 6 bases from V and 2 bases from J, with 13 bases in between. The CDR3 DNA follows: TGTGCCAGCAGTCCACGGGGGAGAAACACCGGGGAGCTGTTTTTT. This sequence encodes CASSPRGRNTGELFF.

This clone was counted only a few times. The rearrangement uses TRBV4-1 and TRBJ1-4; TRBD1 might be the D (6 bases). The ends were cut back, 0 bases at V and 7 bases at J, with 12 bases in the middle. CDR3 length equals 15 residues. Per germline, CDR1 MGHRA and CDR2 YSYEKL. CDR3: CASSQERTGIEKLFF. CDR3 nucleotide sequence: TGCGCCAGCAGCCAAGAACGTACAGGGATTGAAAAACTGTTTTTT.

V is TRBV19 and J is TRBJ2-1, with D hard to call. Germline V gene data show CDR1 as LNHDA and CDR2 as SQIVND (reference sequence). Deletions cut 3 bases from V and 6 bases from J, with 6 bases between. This CDR3 has 12 amino acids. This chain's CDR3 is CASSIYVNEQFF. CDR3 nucleotides: TGTGCCAGTAGTATTTATGTCAATGAGCAGTTCTTC.

The chain employs TRBV11-3 and TRBJ2-2; the D is unclear. Between the trimmed V and J ends, which lost 6 bases and 4 bases, there was a span of 9 bases. This CDR3 contains 13 residues. Germline CDR1 SGHNT, CDR2 YENEEA. This chain's CDR3 is CASRSSATGELFF. CDR3 coding DNA: TGTGCCAGCAGGTCGAGCGCCACCGGGGAGCTGTTTTTT.

The V call is TRBV5-1, the J call TRBJ2-7; D unclear. CDR3 length equals 21 residues. V lost 1 base and J lost 0, with 29 bases in between. Germline CDR1 is SGHRS and CDR2 is YFSETQ. CDR3 DNA sequence: TGCGCCAGCAGCTTGTCGTCCGTTTCCAAGCTTCCCACCCTTGACTCCTACGAGCAGTACTTC. Its protein product is CASSLSSVSKLPTLDSYEQYF. The entire variable domain, with the rest obtained from reference TRBV5-1 and TRBJ2-7, is as follows: KAGVTQTPRYLIKTRGQQVTLSCSPISGHRSVSWYQQTPGQGLQFLFEYFSETQRNKGNFPGRFSGRQFSNSRSEMNVSTLELGDSALYLCASSLSSVSKLPTLDSYEQYFGPGTRLTVT.

J is TRBJ1-5 and V is TRBV30, with D possibly being TRBD1 (5 bases). The CDR3 is made up of 13 amino acids. Germline V gives CDR1 GTSNPN, CDR2 SVGIG (reference sequence). The germline V and J ends were trimmed by 0 bases and 5 bases, with 8 bases remaining between them. CDR3 sequence reads: CAWSVTGDQPQHF. CDR3 nucleotides: TGTGCCTGGAGTGTGACGGGGGATCAGCCCCAGCATTTT.

The chain couples TRBV4-2 to TRBJ2-5, with 10 bases identical to TRBD2. The DNA matches TRBJ2-7 better at its end, which makes the J call doubtful. Germline assignment: CDR1 LGHNA and CDR2 YNFKEQ. The CDR3 length is 15 residues. CDR3 in DNA: TGTGCCAGCAGCCAAGAACTAGCGGGGCCCTACGAGCAGTACTTC. This gives the protein CASSQELAGPYEQYF.

The chain uses TRBV19 and TRBJ2-2, with TRBD1 matching over 9 bases. The V and J ends lost 5 bases and 6 bases, in that order; junction bases with no gene match: 10. Germline CDR1 is LNHDA and CDR2 is SQIVND (reference sequence). CDR3 length: 16 residues. The CDR3 spells CASSSRPGQGSGELFF. CDR3 coding DNA: TGTGCCAGTAGTTCCCGTCCGGGACAGGGTTCCGGGGAGCTGTTTTTT.

J is TRBJ2-1 and V is TRBV7-2, with 7 bases aligning to TRBD1. The V gene end was trimmed by 1 base and the J gene end by 4 bases; junction bases not matched to a gene: 4. The germline V gene encodes CDR1 SGHTA and CDR2 FQGNSA. There are 15 residues in the CDR3. CDR3 loop: CASSLGGGVYNEQFF. In nucleotides, the CDR3 is TGTGCCAGCAGCTTAGGAGGGGGCGTTTACAATGAGCAGTTCTTC.

V is TRBV29-1 and J is TRBJ2-5; TRBD1 aligns across 7 bases. The V and J ends lost 4 bases and 4 bases, in that order; junction bases with no gene match: 9. The V gene's germline CDR1 is SQVTM and CDR2 ANQGSEA. The CDR3 loop spans 14 amino acids. For the CDR3, the DNA is TGCAGCGTTGGGGACAGAAGGGCTTCAGAGACCCAGTACTTC. This gives the protein CSVGDRRASETQYF.

The chain couples TRBV19 to TRBJ1-5; D is unclear. This CDR3 is built from 15 residues. The V gene lost 1 base and the J gene lost 1 base, with 8 bases spanning the gap. Germline V gives CDR1 LNHDA, CDR2 SQIVND (reference sequence). The CDR3 reads CASSIGRFSNQPQHF. The CDR3 region has the DNA TGTGCCAGTAGTATAGGGAGGTTCAGCAATCAGCCCCAGCATTTT.

V is TRBV19 and J is TRBJ2-7; TRBD1 matches 8 bases. CDR3 size: 13 residues. The trim removed 4 bases at V and 3 bases at J, leaving 2 bases unmatched. Per the germline V gene, CDR1 is LNHDA and CDR2 is SQIVND (reference sequence). The DNA of the CDR3 is TGTGCCAGTAGTAGAACAGGGGGCTACGAGCAGTACTTC. The encoded protein is CASSRTGGYEQYF.

CDR3 sequence: CASSASGGAYEQYF. The CDR3 bases are TGTGCCAGCAGTGCTAGCGGGGGGGCCTACGAGCAGTACTTC. The rearrangement joins TRBV6-1 to TRBJ2-7; TRBD2 agrees at 12 bases. Losses at the gene ends were 4 bases for V and 2 bases for J; bases not matched to a gene: 0. In germline, CDR1 is MNHNS, CDR2 SASEGT. The CDR3 consists of 14 residues.

The chain links TRBV5-1 to TRBJ2-3, with TRBD1 identical over 7 bases. There are 14 residues in the CDR3. V shed 4 bases, J shed 2 bases, and the junction held 4 bases outside the gene matches. Germline V lookup: CDR1 SGHRS, CDR2 YFSETQ. The chain's CDR3 is CASSPGQLTDTQYF. The CDR3 DNA reads TGCGCCAGCAGCCCGGGACAGCTCACAGATACGCAGTATTTT.

The chain is built from TRBV7-2 and TRBJ2-5; D might be TRBD1 (5 bases). Deletions cut 5 bases from V and 1 base from J, with 26 bases between. CDR3 length: 19 amino acids. Looked up from germline, CDR1 is SGHTA and CDR2 is FQGNSA. The CDR3 nucleotides are TGTGCCAGCAGCCCACTGGGGCCGGGCCAAGTGGTCAGCCAAGAGACCCAGTACTTC. Translating it yields CASSPLGPGQVVSQETQYF.

CDR3: CASIRRSNSPLHF. Written as DNA, the CDR3 is TGTGCCAGCATTCGCCGGAGTAATTCACCCCTCCACTTT. The gene calls are TRBV28 and TRBJ1-6; D is ambiguous. CDR3 size: 13 residues. Germline loops: CDR1 MDHEN, CDR2 SYDVKM. Trimming cost V 7 bases and J 6 bases, with 10 bases left between them.

This chain connects TRBV19 to TRBJ1-3; possibly TRBD1 for D (6 bases). The V gene's germline CDR1 is LNHDA and CDR2 SQIVND (reference sequence). Trimming cost V 4 bases and J 4 bases, with 11 bases left between them. The CDR3 consists of 14 residues. The CDR3 DNA follows: TGTGCCAGTAGTACAGGGGTCGCGGGAAACACCATATATTTT. It is translated as CASSTGVAGNTIYF. Combining the CDR3 with reference TRBV19 and TRBJ1-3 gives the whole variable domain DGGITQSPKYLFRKEGQNVTLSCEQNLNHDAMYWYRQDPGQGLRLIYYSQIVNDFQKGDIAEGYSVSREKKESFPLTVTSAQKNPTAFYLCASSTGVAGNTIYFGEGSWLTVV.

The V and J genes are TRBV14 and TRBJ2-7; TRBD2 matches at 10 bases. CDR3 length: 18 amino acids. V was pared by 1 base and J by 7 bases, with 16 bases of the junction left unmatched. Germline loops: CDR1 SGHDN, CDR2 FVKESK. The CDR3 DNA follows: TGTGCCAGCAGCCAAGCCTCAGACTCCAGCGGGGGGGCGGGGGAGCAGTACTTC. Encoded protein: CASSQASDSSGGAGEQYF. The full variable domain, rest sourced from reference TRBV14 and TRBJ2-7, is EAGVTQFPSHSVIEKGQTVTLRCDPISGHDNLYWYRRVMGKEIKFLLHFVKESKQDESGMPNNRFLAERTGGTYSTLKVQPAELEDSGVYFCASSQASDSSGGAGEQYFGPGTRLTVT.